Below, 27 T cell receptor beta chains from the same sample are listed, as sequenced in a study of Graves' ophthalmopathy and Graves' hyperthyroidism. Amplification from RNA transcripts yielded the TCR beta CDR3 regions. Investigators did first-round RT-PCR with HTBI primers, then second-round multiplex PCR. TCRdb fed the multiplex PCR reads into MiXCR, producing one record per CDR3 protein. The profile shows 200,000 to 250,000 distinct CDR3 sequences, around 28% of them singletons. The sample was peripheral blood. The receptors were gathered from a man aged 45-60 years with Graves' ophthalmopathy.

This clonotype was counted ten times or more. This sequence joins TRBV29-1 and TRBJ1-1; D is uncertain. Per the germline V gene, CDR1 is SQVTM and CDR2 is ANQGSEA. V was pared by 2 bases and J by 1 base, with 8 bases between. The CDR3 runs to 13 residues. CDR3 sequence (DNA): TGCAGCGTTGAAAAAACGGAGAACACTGAAGCTTTCTTT. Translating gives CSVEKTENTEAFF.

This CDR3 is CASSQDRDLPGENIQYF. DNA of the CDR3: TGTGCCAGCAGCCAAGATAGAGACTTGCCCGGCGAAAACATTCAGTACTTC. The V and J genes are TRBV3-1 and TRBJ2-4; D unresolved. The germline V gene encodes CDR1 LGHDT and CDR2 YNNKEL (reference sequence). This CDR3 comprises 17 residues. Trimming took 0 bases from V and 5 from J, leaving 17 bases between them.

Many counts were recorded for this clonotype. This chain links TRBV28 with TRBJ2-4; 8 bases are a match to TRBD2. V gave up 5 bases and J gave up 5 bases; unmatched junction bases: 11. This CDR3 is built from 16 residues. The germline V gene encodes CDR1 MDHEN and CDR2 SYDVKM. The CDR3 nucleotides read TGTGCCAGCAGTCCCCCCAAAGCTAGCGGGCAAAACATTCAGTACTTC. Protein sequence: CASSPPKASGQNIQYF.

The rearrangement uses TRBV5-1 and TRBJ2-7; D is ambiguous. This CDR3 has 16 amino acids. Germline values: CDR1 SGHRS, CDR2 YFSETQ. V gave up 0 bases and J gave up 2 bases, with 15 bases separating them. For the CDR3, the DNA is TGCGCCAGCAGCTTGGAGGGCACTGGCCTAGCCTACGAGCAGTACTTC. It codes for CASSLEGTGLAYEQYF.

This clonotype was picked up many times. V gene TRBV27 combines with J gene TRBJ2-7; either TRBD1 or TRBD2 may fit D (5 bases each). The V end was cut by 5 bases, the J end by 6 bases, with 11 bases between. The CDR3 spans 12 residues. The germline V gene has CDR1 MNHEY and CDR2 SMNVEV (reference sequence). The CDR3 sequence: CASSIPGSEQYF. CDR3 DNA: TGTGCCAGCAGTATCCCAGGGAGCGAGCAGTACTTC.

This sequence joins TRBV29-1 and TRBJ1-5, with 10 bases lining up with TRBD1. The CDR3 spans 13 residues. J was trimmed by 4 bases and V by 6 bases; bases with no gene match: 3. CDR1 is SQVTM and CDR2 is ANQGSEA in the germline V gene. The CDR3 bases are TGCAGCGTCAGACAGGGGGCTAATCAGCCCCAGCATTTT. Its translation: CSVRQGANQPQHF.

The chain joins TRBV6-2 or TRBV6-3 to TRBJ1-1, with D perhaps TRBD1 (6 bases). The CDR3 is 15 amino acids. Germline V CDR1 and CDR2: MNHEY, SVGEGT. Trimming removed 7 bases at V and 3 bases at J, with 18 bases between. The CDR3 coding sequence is TGTGCCAGCATGAGTAGTGGGGGCGGCGACACTGAAGCTTTCTTT. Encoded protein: CASMSSGGGDTEAFF.

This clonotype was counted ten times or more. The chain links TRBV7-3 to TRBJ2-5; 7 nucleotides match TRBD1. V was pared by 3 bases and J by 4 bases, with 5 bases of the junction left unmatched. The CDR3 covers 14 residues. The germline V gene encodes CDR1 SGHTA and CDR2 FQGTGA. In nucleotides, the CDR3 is TGTGCCAGCAGCTTCGGAACAGGGGTAGAGACCCAGTACTTC. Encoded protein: CASSFGTGVETQYF.

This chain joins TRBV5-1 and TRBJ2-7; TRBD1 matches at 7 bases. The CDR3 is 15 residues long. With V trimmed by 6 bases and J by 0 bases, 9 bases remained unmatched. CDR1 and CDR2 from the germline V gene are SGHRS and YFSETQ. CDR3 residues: CASKPLGQSSYEQYF. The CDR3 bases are TGCGCCAGCAAACCATTGGGACAGAGCTCCTACGAGCAGTACTTC.

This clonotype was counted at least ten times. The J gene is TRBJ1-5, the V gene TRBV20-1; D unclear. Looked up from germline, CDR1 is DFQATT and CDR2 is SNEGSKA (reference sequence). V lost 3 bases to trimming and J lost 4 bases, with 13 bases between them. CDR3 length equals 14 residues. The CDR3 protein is CSASSGRGNQPQHF. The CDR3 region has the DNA TGCAGTGCTAGTTCGGGTAGAGGTAATCAGCCCCAGCATTTT.

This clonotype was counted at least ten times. The CDR3 region has the DNA TGTGCCAGCAGTGAATACGACAGGGATTCTGGCTACACCTTC. Protein sequence: CASSEYDRDSGYTF. The V call is TRBV25-1, the J call TRBJ1-2; TRBD1 agrees at 7 bases. V was clipped by 0 bases and J by 7 bases; unmatched bases: 5. Germline loops: CDR1 MGHDK, CDR2 SYGVNS. CDR3 length: 14 amino acids.

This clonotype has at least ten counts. The DNA for the CDR3 is TGTGCCAGCAGCGGACAGGGTATGAGCTACGAGCAGTACTTC. It encodes CASSGQGMSYEQYF. The chain uses TRBV12-3 or TRBV12-4 and TRBJ2-7, with 8 bases lining up with TRBD1. CDR3 length: 14 amino acids. With 6 bases clipped from V and 3 bases from J, the junction kept 7 bases outside the gene matches.

The CDR3: CASSRSPTGITEAFF. CDR3 DNA: TGTGCCAGCAGCCGCAGCCCTACAGGGATCACTGAAGCTTTCTTT. The rearrangement uses TRBV12-3 or TRBV12-4 and TRBJ1-1; D is possibly TRBD1 (6 bases). CDR3 length equals 15 residues. The germline V and J ends were trimmed by 6 bases and 4 bases, with 18 bases remaining between them.

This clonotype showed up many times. The CDR3 sequence is CSARPGTSDEQYF. The CDR3 DNA sequence: TGCAGTGCTAGACCTGGTACTAGCGACGAGCAGTACTTC. This sequence joins TRBV20-1 and TRBJ2-7; 7 bases map to TRBD2. With 2 bases clipped from V and 5 bases from J, the junction kept 6 bases outside the gene matches. Germline-derived CDR1 and CDR2 are DFQATT and SNEGSKA (reference sequence). The CDR3 extends over 13 amino acids.

The CDR3 is CAISSSGRGETQYF. The CDR3 region has the DNA TGTGCCATCAGTAGTAGCGGGAGAGGGGAGACCCAGTACTTC. The chain joins TRBV10-3 to TRBJ2-5; TRBD2 matches at 9 bases. The CDR3 is made up of 14 amino acids. V shed 5 bases and J 5 bases; nucleotides not matched to a gene: 6. CDR1 is ENHRY and CDR2 is SYGVKD in the germline V gene.

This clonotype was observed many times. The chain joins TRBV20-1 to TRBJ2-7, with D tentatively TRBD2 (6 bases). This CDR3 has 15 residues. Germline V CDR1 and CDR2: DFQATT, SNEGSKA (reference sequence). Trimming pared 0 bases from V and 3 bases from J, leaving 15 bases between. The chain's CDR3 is CSARDPGEAGYEQYF. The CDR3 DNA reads TGCAGTGCTAGAGATCCGGGGGAGGCGGGCTACGAGCAGTACTTC.

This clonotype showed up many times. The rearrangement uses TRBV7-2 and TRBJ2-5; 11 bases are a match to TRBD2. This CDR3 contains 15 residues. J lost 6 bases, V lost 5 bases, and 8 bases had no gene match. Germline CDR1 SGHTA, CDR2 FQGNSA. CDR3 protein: CASSPDSGRAKTQYF. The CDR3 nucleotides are TGTGCCAGCAGCCCCGATAGCGGGAGGGCAAAGACCCAGTACTTC.

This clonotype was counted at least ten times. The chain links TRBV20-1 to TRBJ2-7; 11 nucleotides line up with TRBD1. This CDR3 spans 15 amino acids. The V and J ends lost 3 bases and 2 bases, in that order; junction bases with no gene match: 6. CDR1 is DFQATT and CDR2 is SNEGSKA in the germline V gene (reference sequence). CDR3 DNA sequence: TGCAGTGCTAGGGGGGGGACAGGGGGTGCCTACGAGCAGTACTTC. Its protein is CSARGGTGGAYEQYF.

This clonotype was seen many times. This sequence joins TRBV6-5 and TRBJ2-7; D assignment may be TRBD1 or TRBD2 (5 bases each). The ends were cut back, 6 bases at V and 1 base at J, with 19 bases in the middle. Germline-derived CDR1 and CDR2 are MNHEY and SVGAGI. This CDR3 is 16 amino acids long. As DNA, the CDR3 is TGTGCCAGCAGACATAGATCCGGGACGGTGTCCTACGAGCAGTACTTC. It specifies CASRHRSGTVSYEQYF.

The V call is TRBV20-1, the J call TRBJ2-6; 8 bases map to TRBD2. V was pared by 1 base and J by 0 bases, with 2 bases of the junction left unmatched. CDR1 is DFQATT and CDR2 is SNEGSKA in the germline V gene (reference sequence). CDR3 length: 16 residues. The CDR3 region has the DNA TGCAGTGCTAGAGTAGCGGGGTACTCTGGGGCCAACGTCCTGACTTTC. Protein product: CSARVAGYSGANVLTF.

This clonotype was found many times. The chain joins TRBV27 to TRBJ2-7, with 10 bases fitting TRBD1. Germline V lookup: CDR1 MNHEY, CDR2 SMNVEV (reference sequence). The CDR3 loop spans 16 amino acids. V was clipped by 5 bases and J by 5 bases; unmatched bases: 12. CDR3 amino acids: CASSTRTGGTLHEQYF. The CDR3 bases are TGTGCCAGCAGTACCCGGACAGGGGGAACCCTGCACGAGCAGTACTTC.

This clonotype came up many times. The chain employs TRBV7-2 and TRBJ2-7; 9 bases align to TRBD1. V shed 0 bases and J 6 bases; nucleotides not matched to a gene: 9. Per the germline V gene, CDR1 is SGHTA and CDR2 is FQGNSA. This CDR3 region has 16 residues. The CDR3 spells CASSLAVGQGTSEQYF. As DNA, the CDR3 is TGTGCCAGCAGCTTAGCCGTCGGACAGGGGACGAGCGAGCAGTACTTC. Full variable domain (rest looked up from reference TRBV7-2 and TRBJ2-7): GAGVSQSPSNKVTEKGKDVELRCDPISGHTALYWYRQSLGQGLEFLIYFQGNSAPDKSGLPSDRFSAERTGGSVSTLTIQRTQQEDSAVYLCASSLAVGQGTSEQYFGPGTRLTVT.

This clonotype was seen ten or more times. CDR3 DNA sequence: TGTGCCAGCAGCTTACGTGGCCAAATAGGGGGGACGGGAGAGACCCAGTACTTC. Translated: CASSLRGQIGGTGETQYF. The chain carries TRBV7-8 and TRBJ2-5; D is possibly TRBD1 or TRBD2 (6 bases each). Germline V CDR1 and CDR2: SGHVS, FQNEAQ. V was clipped by 2 bases and J by 4 bases, with 23 bases between them. The CDR3 runs to 18 residues.

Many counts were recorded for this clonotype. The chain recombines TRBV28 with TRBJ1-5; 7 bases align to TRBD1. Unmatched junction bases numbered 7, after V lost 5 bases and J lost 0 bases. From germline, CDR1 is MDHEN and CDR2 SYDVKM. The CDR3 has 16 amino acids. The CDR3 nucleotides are TGTGCCAGCAGTGCCAGGGGGGGGTATAGCAATCAGCCCCAGCATTTT. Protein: CASSARGGYSNQPQHF. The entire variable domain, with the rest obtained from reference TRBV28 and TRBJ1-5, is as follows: DVKVTQSSRYLVKRTGEKVFLECVQDMDHENMFWYRQDPGLGLRLIYFSYDVKMKEKGDIPEGYSVSREKKERFSLILESASTNQTSMYLCASSARGGYSNQPQHFGDGTRLSIL.

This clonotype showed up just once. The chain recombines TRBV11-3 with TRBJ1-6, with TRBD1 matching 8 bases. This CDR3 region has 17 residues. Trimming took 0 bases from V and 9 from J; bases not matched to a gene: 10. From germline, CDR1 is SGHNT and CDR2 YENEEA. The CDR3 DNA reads TGTGCCAGCAGCTTAGACCCGACAGGGGTGATGACTTCACCCCTCCACTTT. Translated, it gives CASSLDPTGVMTSPLHF.

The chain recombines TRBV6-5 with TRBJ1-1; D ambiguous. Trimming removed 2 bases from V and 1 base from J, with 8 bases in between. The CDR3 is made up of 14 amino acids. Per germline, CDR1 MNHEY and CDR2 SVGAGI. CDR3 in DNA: TGTGCCAGCAGTTACGAGCTAGGGAACACTGAAGCTTTCTTT. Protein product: CASSYELGNTEAFF.

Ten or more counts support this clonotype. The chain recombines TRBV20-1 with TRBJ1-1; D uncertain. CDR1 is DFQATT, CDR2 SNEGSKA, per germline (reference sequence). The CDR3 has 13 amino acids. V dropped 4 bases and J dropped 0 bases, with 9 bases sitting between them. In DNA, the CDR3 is TGCAGTGCTATGGGTCCCATGAACACTGAAGCTTTCTTT. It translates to CSAMGPMNTEAFF.